This entry concerns a single T cell receptor (beta chain). The PCR template was genomic DNA. Multiplex PCR with 30 forward and 13 reverse primers amplified the TCR beta CDR3. TCRdb ran MiXCR on the multiplex PCR reads and lists one entry per CDR3 protein. The repertoire holds some 250,000 distinct CDR3 sequences, with around 50% as singletons. In germline, CDR1 is MGHRA, CDR2 YSYEKL. With 2 bases removed from V and 1 base from J, the gap between germline ends came to 17 bases. The length of the CDR3 is 17 residues. The sample originates from a study of type 1 and type 2 diabetes patients. Study at large: Samples came from type 1 diabetic, type 2 diabetic or nondiabetic people, recruited in China.

This chain connects TRBV4-1 to TRBJ1-1; TRBD1 might be the D (6 bases). Source material: peripheral blood mononuclear cells (PBMCs). This clonotype was obtained from a man aged 18 to 29 with type 2 diabetes. This CDR3 is CASSQIIAGARNTEAFF. In nucleotides, the CDR3 is TGCGCCAGCAGCCAAATCATAGCGGGGGCTCGGAACACTGAAGCTTTCTTT.